This record covers a single T cell receptor beta chain. The record originates from a study of blood T cell repertoires in COVID-19. Study details: The United States, Italy and Spain were the sources of the acute and convalescent COVID-19 samples. The analysed material was cDNA or gDNA that came from T cells, B-cell-depleted T cells, or PBMCs.

Germline V CDR1 and CDR2: SGHKS, YYEKEE (reference sequence). The CDR3 is 14 residues long. The V end lost 5 bases, the J end lost 1 base, and 10 bases lay between the germline ends. Original data processing: For nucleated cells, counts were estimated from reference gene primer amplification. Some clones are missing from TCRdb's copy, which holds only in-frame ones; the method was immunoSEQ multiplex PCR. V, J and clone size are taken as reported in that table, and D and trimming were inferred from the DNA itself. The sample carries just over 75,000 clones, roughly 80% recorded once. What was sequenced was peripheral blood. The chain combines TRBV5-5 with TRBJ1-5, with no clear D. The TCR comes from a man in his 60s with active or convalescent COVID-19. The CDR3 DNA sequence: TGTGCCAGCAGGACACAGCCAAGCAATCAGCCCCAGCATTTT. Protein: CASRTQPSNQPQHF.